This entry features one T cell receptor (beta chain) sequence. This entry belongs to a study of blood T cell repertoires in COVID-19. On the study more broadly: Samples representing acute and convalescent COVID-19 were sourced from the United States, Italy and Spain. Sample material is recorded as cDNA or gDNA derived from T cells, B-cell-depleted T cells, or PBMCs.

V was pared by 4 bases and J by 0 bases, with 4 bases between. Germline V gives CDR1 SNHLY, CDR2 FYNNEI. This CDR3 has 13 residues. Per the study methods: How many nucleated cells were present was estimated from reference gene primer amplification. The assay was immunoSEQ multiplex PCR, and TCRdb's table has in-frame clones only and misses some. The DNA was the basis for D and trimming; V, J and clone size are from that table. The sample records some 69,000 clones, approximately 80% being singletons. The TCR sequence derives from a man older than 75 with active or convalescent COVID-19. The specimen sequenced was peripheral blood. V is TRBV2 and J is TRBJ1-3; D gene unclear. The CDR3 DNA follows: TGTGCCAGCAGTGTATCCTCTGGAAACACCATATATTTT. The encoded protein is CASSVSSGNTIYF.